Each of the 8 T cell receptor beta chains below was sequenced from the same sample in a study of T cells in Graves' hyperthyroidism and ophthalmopathy. The source material, RNA transcripts, was used to amplify TCR beta CDR3 regions. With the HTBI primer set, the TCR CDR3 went through a first round of RT-PCR. TCRdb reanalysed the multiplex PCR reads using MiXCR and keeps one entry per CDR3 protein. The sample has fewer than 900,000 distinct CDR3 sequences, approximately 16% seen once. The sequenced sample consisted of blood. These receptors were collected from a man between 18 and 35 years old with Graves' hyperthyroidism.

This clonotype was detected ten times or more. The rearrangement links TRBV11-1 to TRBJ2-7; either TRBD1 or TRBD2 may supply D (5 bases each). Germline lookup yields CDR1 SGHAT and CDR2 FQDESV (reference sequence). This CDR3 region has 15 residues. V was trimmed by 5 bases and J by 0 bases, leaving 14 bases between them. The CDR3 region has the DNA TGTGCCAGCAGCCTTGAGGGACCTAGCTCCTACGAGCAGTACTTC. This gives the protein CASSLEGPSSYEQYF.

This clonotype was observed a handful of times. The chain joins TRBV30 to TRBJ2-3, with D perhaps matching TRBD2 (7 bases). Germline loops: CDR1 GTSNPN, CDR2 SVGIG (reference sequence). This CDR3 contains 15 residues. V gave up 3 bases and J gave up 4 bases, with 17 bases separating them. CDR3: CAWSPRGRAPDTQYF. The CDR3 region has the DNA TGTGCCTGGAGCCCAAGGGGGAGGGCGCCAGATACGCAGTATTTT.

This sequence joins TRBV29-1 and TRBJ1-1; a possible D gene is TRBD1 (5 bases). This CDR3 comprises 15 residues. Germline CDR1 and CDR2: SQVTM and ANQGSEA. The V and J ends lost 3 bases and 11 bases respectively, with 25 bases between them. DNA for the CDR3: TGCAGCGTTGAGAGGAGGGAGGGGACGTACAACGTGGCTTTCTTT. Residues: CSVERREGTYNVAFF.

This chain links TRBV19 with TRBJ2-1; D might be TRBD1 or TRBD2, each matching 5 bases. The V and J ends lost 6 bases and 1 base respectively, with 13 bases between them. Germline V gene data show CDR1 as LNHDA and CDR2 as SQIVND (reference sequence). There are 15 residues in the CDR3. CDR3 loop: CASRKTGGSYNEQFF. DNA of the CDR3: TGTGCCAGTAGAAAAACAGGAGGATCCTACAATGAGCAGTTCTTC.

Ten or more counts support this clonotype. This chain joins TRBV28 and TRBJ2-3, with 8 bases matching TRBD1. Looked up from germline, CDR1 is MDHEN and CDR2 is SYDVKM. This CDR3 region has 16 residues. Losses at the gene ends were 3 bases for V and 1 base for J; bases not matched to a gene: 6. The CDR3 sequence: CASSFFTGQGTDTQYF. The CDR3 bases are TGTGCCAGCAGTTTTTTTACGGGACAGGGCACAGATACGCAGTATTTT. Filled out from reference TRBV28 and TRBJ2-3, the complete variable domain reads DVKVTQSSRYLVKRTGEKVFLECVQDMDHENMFWYRQDPGLGLRLIYFSYDVKMKEKGDIPEGYSVSREKKERFSLILESASTNQTSMYLCASSFFTGQGTDTQYFGPGTRLTVL.

CDR3 region: CSVGGEVTPQYF. Here the CDR3 DNA reads TGCAGCGTTGGGGGAGAGGTGACGCCGCAGTATTTT. This chain joins TRBV29-1 and TRBJ2-3, with D tentatively TRBD2 (5 bases). The CDR3 loop spans 12 amino acids. V was pared by 4 bases and J by 10 bases, with 15 bases between. Germline CDR1 is SQVTM and CDR2 is ANQGSEA.

At least ten counts were recorded for this clonotype. The chain joins TRBV13 to TRBJ1-2, with D possibly matching TRBD1 (6 bases). The CDR3 covers 14 residues. V lost 1 base and J 2 bases, leaving 8 bases between the germline ends. Germline lookup yields CDR1 PRHDT and CDR2 FYEKMQ (reference sequence). CDR3 protein: CASSLDRENYGYTF. In DNA form, the CDR3 reads TGTGCCAGCAGCTTAGACAGGGAGAACTATGGCTACACCTTC.

Only a few counts were recorded for this clonotype. This chain connects TRBV5-4 to TRBJ2-1; the match to TRBD1 covers 10 bases. Germline CDR1 and CDR2: SGHNT and YYREEE (reference sequence). The CDR3 has 16 residues. J was trimmed by 5 bases and V by 5 bases; bases with no gene match: 10. The CDR3 DNA reads as TGTGCCAGCAGTCACCCCGGGACAGGGGTCGACAATGAGCAGTTCTTC. Amino acids: CASSHPGTGVDNEQFF.